This TCR beta chain was documented in a study of cytotoxic CD8 clonotypes in ibrutinib-treated CLL. For the study at large: 25 or so partial and 2 complete responses; at median 68 months, approximately 14 remitted, roughly 12 progressed.

Sequenced by immunoSEQ multiplex PCR; TCRdb stores in-frame clones only, minus some. This table has roughly 40,000 clones, approximately 71% appearing once. In germline, CDR1 is SGHVS, CDR2 FQNEAQ. This CDR3 comprises 15 residues. V lost 4 bases and J 4 bases, leaving 16 bases between the germline ends. Specimen: PBMCs, collected at disease progression, from a patient treated with ibrutinib. This clonotype was obtained from a human donor with chronic lymphocytic leukemia. The chain recombines TRBV7-8 with TRBJ1-1; TRBD1 is a possible D gene (5 bases). CDR3 region: CASSSRGEEATEAFF. CDR3 in DNA: TGTGCCAGCAGCTCGCGAGGGGAAGAGGCCACTGAAGCTTTCTTT.